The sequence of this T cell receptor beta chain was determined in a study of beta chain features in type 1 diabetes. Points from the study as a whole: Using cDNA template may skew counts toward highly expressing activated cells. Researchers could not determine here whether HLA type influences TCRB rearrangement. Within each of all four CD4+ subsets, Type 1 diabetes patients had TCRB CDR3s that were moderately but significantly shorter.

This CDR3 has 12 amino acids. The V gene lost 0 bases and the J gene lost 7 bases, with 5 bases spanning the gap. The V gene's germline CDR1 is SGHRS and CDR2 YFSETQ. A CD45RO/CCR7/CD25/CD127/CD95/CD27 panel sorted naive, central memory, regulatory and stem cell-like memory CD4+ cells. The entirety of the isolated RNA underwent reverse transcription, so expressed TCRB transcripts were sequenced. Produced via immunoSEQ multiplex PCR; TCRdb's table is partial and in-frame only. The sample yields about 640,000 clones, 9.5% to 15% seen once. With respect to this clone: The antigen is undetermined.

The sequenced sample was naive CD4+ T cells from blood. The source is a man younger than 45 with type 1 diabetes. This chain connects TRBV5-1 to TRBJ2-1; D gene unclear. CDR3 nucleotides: TGCGCCAGCAGCTTGGAGCAGAATGAGCAGTTCTTC. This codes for CASSLEQNEQFF.